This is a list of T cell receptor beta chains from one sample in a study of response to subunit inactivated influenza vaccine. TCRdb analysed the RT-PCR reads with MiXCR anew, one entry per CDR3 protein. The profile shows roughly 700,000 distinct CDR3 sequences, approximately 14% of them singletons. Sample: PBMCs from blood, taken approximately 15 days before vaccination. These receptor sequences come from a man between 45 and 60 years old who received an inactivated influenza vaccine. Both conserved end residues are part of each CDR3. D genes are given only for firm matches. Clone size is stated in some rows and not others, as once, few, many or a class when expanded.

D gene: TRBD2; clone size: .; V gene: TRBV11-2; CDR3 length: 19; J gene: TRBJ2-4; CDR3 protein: CASSSRLAGLGLAKNIQYF; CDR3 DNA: TGTGCCAGCAGCTCGAGACTAGCGGGACTTGGGTTAGCCAAAAACATTCAGTACTTC
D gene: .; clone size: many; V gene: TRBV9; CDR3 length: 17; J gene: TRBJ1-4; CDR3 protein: CASSPRGDTATNEKLFF; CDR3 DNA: TGTGCCAGCAGCCCTCGAGGGGACACTGCAACTAATGAAAAACTGTTTTTT
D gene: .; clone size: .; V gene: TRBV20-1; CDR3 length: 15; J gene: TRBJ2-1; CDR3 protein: CSARVPQGTYNEQFF; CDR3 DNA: TGCAGTGCTAGAGTACCCCAGGGGACCTACAATGAGCAGTTCTTC
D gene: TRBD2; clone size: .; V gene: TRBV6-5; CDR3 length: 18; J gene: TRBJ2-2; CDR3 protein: CASSYGPIAGAGTGELFF; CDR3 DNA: TGTGCCAGCAGTTACGGGCCTATAGCGGGGGCGGGCACCGGGGAGCTGTTTTTT
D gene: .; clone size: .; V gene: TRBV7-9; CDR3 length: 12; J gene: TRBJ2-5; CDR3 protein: CASAGLQETQYF; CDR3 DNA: TGTGCCAGCGCAGGGCTCCAAGAGACCCAGTACTTC
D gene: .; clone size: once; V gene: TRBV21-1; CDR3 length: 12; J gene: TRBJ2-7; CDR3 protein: CARTRQIYEQYF; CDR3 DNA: TGTGCCAGAACCAGACAAATCTACGAGCAGTACTTC
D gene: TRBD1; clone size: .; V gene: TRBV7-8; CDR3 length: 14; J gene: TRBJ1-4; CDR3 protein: CASSPTGRGEKLFF; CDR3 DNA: TGTGCCAGCAGCCCGACAGGGCGGGGTGAAAAACTGTTTTTT
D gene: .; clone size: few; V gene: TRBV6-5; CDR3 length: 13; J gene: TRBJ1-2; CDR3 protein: CASSYREHYGYTF; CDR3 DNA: TGTGCCAGCAGTTACCGGGAACACTATGGCTACACCTTC
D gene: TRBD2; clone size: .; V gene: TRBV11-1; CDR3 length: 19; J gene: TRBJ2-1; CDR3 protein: CASSLGDRNRGLAGDEQFF; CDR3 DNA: TGTGCCAGCAGCTTAGGAGATCGGAATAGGGGACTAGCGGGCGATGAGCAGTTCTTC
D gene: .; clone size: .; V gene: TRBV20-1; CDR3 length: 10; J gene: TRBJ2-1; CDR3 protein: CSATKGEQFF; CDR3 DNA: TGCAGTGCCACGAAAGGTGAGCAGTTCTTC
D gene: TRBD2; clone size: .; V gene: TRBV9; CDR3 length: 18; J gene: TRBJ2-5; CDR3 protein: CASSVGLAGGPSRETQYF; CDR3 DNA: TGTGCCAGCAGCGTAGGACTAGCGGGGGGGCCGTCCAGGGAGACCCAGTACTTC
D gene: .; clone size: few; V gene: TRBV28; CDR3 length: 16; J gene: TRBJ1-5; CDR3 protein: CASSLIVGGSNQPQHF; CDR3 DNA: TGTGCCAGCAGTTTAATCGTAGGGGGTAGTAATCAGCCCCAGCATTTT
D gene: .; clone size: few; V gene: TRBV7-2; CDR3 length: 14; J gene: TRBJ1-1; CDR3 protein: CASSLTEGNTEAFF; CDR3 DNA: TGTGCCAGCAGCTTAACGGAGGGGAACACTGAAGCTTTCTTT
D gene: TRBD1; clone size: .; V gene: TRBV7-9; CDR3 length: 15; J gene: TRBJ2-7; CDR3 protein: CASSPRDRAPYEQYF; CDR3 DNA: TGTGCCAGCAGCCCCAGGGACAGGGCCCCCTACGAGCAGTACTTC
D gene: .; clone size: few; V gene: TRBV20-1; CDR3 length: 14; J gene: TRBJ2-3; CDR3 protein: CSASTERVTDTQYF; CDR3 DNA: TGCAGTGCTAGTACGGAGAGAGTCACAGATACGCAGTATTTT
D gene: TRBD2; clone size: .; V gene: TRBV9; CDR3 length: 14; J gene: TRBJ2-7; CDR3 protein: CASSVGAGAGEQYF; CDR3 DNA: TGTGCCAGCAGCGTAGGAGCGGGAGCGGGAGAGCAGTACTTC
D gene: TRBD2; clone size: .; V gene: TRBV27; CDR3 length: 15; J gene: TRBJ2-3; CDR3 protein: CASSKLANLRDTQYF; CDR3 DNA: TGTGCCAGCAGTAAACTAGCGAACCTCCGGGATACGCAGTATTTT
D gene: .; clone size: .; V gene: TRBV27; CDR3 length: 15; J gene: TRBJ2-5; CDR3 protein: CASSYTGIVDGTQYF; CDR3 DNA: TGTGCCAGCAGTTATACAGGGATAGTAGATGGGACCCAGTACTTC
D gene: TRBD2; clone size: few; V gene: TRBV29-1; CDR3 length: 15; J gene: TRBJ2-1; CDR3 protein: CSAVGGISSYNEQFF; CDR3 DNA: TGCAGCGCCGTCGGGGGGATTAGCTCCTACAATGAGCAGTTCTTC
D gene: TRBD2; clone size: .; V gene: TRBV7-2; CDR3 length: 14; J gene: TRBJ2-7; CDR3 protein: CASSLTSGKYEQYF; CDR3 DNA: TGTGCCAGCAGCTTAACTAGCGGGAAATACGAGCAGTACTTC
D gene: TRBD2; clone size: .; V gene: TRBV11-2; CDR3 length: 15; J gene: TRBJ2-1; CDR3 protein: CASCVAGTSAPEQFF; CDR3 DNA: TGTGCCAGCTGCGTAGCCGGGACTAGCGCCCCGGAGCAGTTCTTC
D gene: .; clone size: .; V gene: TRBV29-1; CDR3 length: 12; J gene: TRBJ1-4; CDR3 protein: CSVVEGGEKLFF; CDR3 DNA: TGCAGCGTTGTTGAGGGGGGTGAAAAACTGTTTTTT
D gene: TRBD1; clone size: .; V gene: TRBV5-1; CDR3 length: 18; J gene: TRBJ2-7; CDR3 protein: CASSLSPPRGQGAYEQYF; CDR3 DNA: TGCGCCAGCAGCTTGTCCCCCCCCCGTGGACAGGGCGCCTACGAGCAGTACTTC
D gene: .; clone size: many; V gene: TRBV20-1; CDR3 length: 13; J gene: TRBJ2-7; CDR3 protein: CSARDPTSYEQYF; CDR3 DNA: TGCAGTGCTAGAGACCCGACTAGCTACGAGCAGTACTTC
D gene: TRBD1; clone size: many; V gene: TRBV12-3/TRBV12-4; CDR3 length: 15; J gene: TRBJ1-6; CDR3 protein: CASSQQGTVGSPLHF; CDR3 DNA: TGTGCCAGCAGCCAACAAGGGACAGTCGGTTCACCCCTCCACTTT
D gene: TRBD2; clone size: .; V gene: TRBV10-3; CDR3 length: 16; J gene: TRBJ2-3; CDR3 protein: CAISELSGGAVDTQYF; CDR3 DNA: TGTGCCATCAGTGAACTCAGCGGGGGGGCCGTGGATACGCAGTATTTT
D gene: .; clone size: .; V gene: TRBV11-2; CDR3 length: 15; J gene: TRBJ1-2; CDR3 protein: CASSLFRDTNYGYTF; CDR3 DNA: TGTGCCAGCAGCTTATTTCGGGATACGAACTATGGCTACACCTTC
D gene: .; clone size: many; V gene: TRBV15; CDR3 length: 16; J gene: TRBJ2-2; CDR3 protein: CATSRDRHPNTGELFF; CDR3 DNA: TGTGCCACCAGCAGAGACAGACACCCGAACACCGGGGAGCTGTTTTTT
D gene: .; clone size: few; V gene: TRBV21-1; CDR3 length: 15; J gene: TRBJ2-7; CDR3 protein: CASSSTGEGAYEQYF; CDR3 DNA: TGTGCCAGCAGCAGCACAGGGGAAGGGGCCTACGAGCAGTACTTC
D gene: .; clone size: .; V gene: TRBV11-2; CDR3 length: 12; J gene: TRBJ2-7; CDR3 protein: CASSLGGEDRYF; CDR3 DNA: TGTGCCAGCAGCTTAGGAGGGGAGGACCGGTACTTC
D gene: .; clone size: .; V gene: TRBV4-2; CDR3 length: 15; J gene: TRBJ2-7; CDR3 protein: CASSQGYSDTYEQYF; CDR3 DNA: TGTGCCAGCAGCCAAGGATATAGTGATACCTACGAGCAGTACTTC
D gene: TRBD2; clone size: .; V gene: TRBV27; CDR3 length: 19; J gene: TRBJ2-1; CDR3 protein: CASSLSGGGAYGSYNEQFF; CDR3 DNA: TGTGCCAGCAGTTTATCTGGCGGGGGGGCCTACGGGTCCTACAATGAGCAGTTCTTC
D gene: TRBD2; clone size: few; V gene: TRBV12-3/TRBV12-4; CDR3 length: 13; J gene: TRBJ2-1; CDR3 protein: CASSFGTSNEQFF; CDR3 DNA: TGTGCCAGCAGTTTCGGGACTAGCAATGAGCAGTTCTTC
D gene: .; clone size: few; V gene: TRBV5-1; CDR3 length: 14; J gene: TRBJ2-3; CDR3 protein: CASSLGRGADTQYF; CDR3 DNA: TGCGCCAGCAGCTTGGGTCGCGGTGCAGATACGCAGTATTTT
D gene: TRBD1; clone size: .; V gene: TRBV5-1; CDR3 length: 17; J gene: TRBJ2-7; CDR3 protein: CASSLAIDRGLSSEQYF; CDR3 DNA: TGCGCCAGCAGCTTGGCAATCGACAGGGGGTTATCATCCGAGCAGTACTTC
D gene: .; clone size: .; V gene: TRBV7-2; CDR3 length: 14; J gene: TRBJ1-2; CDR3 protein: CASSFHGFNYGYTF; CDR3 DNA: TGTGCCAGCAGCTTTCATGGATTTAACTATGGCTACACCTTC
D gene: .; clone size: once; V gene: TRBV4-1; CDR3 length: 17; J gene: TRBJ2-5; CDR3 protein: CASSLVGPRQVQETQYF; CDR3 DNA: TGCGCCAGCAGCCTAGTTGGTCCGAGACAGGTCCAAGAGACCCAGTACTTC